The next 27 T cell receptor beta chains were all read from a single sample in a study of T cells after yellow fever vaccination. TCRdb re-derived calls from the 5' RACE reads in MiXCR, one entry per CDR3 protein. The table has 300,000 to 400,000 distinct CDR3 sequences, around 8.1% seen once. The sequencing used PBMCs, collected about 49 days after the first yellow fever vaccination. The receptors stem from a young man who received the YFV17D yellow fever vaccine.

In this sample, this clonotype turned up many times. The chain carries TRBV3-1 and TRBJ1-1; TRBD1 might be the D (6 bases). Trimming removed 6 bases at V and 9 bases at J, with 14 bases between. The CDR3 totals 12 residues. Germline values: CDR1 LGHDT, CDR2 YNNKEL (reference sequence). The CDR3 region has the DNA TGTGCCAGCAGGAACGTAGGGGGAAAAGCTTTCTTT. Its protein is CASRNVGGKAFF.

Here the CDR3 reads CASSGQDNSPLHF. CDR3 nucleotides: TGTGCCAGCAGTGGACAGGATAATTCACCCCTCCACTTT. The chain employs TRBV12-3 or TRBV12-4 and TRBJ1-6; 7 bases map to TRBD1. The J segment lost 5 bases and the V segment lost 5 bases, leaving 0 bases of the junction unmatched. This CDR3 region has 13 residues.

The chain uses TRBV5-1 and TRBJ2-5, with D maybe TRBD1 (5 bases). There are 16 residues in the CDR3. V lost 0 bases and J lost 1, with 13 bases in between. CDR1 SGHRS and CDR2 YFSETQ come from the germline V gene. CDR3 DNA: TGCGCCAGCAGCTTGGCCGTGACAGCAATCCAAGAGACCCAGTACTTC. Its protein is CASSLAVTAIQETQYF.

In its sample, this clonotype was seen a few times. The chain links TRBV9 to TRBJ2-3, with 8 bases matching TRBD2. Germline CDR1 reads SGDLS; CDR2 reads YYNGEE. This CDR3 contains 15 residues. Trimming removed 3 bases from V and 5 bases from J; junction bases left unmatched: 8. CDR3 in amino acids: CASSGKAGERDTQYF. DNA of the CDR3: TGTGCCAGCAGCGGGAAAGCGGGGGAGCGAGATACGCAGTATTTT.

The chain joins TRBV20-1 to TRBJ1-1; the D is unclear. The CDR3 is 12 amino acids. CDR1 DFQATT and CDR2 SNEGSKA come from the germline V gene (reference sequence). V lost 6 bases, J lost 1 base, and 9 bases lay in between. This CDR3 is CSAMYRNTEAFF. The CDR3 nucleotides read TGCAGTGCGATGTACAGGAACACTGAAGCTTTCTTT.

Ten or more counts support this clonotype. The rearrangement uses TRBV5-1 and TRBJ2-7, with D maybe TRBD1 (6 bases). In germline, CDR1 is SGHRS, CDR2 YFSETQ. The CDR3 loop spans 15 amino acids. Trimming took 0 bases from V and 5 from J, leaving 15 bases between them. The CDR3 DNA reads TGCGCCAGCAGCTTGGAGGGGGTAGAGGGCCACGAGCAGTACTTC. Its translation: CASSLEGVEGHEQYF.

The CDR3 DNA follows: TGCGCCAGCAGCCAGGCTGACAGGGAGGTCACCGGGGAGCTGTTTTTT. This gives the protein CASSQADREVTGELFF. The gene calls are TRBV4-1 and TRBJ2-2; D is perhaps TRBD1 (7 bases). The length of the CDR3 is 16 residues. V lost 3 bases, J lost 4 bases, and 15 bases lay in between. Looked up from germline, CDR1 is MGHRA and CDR2 is YSYEKL.

This clonotype was found a few times. The chain combines TRBV6-2 or TRBV6-3 with TRBJ1-1; no definite D call. The CDR3 totals 11 residues. Germline assignment: CDR1 MNHEY and CDR2 SVGEGT. V lost 2 bases to trimming and J lost 8 bases, with 6 bases between them. The CDR3, as DNA: TGTGCCAGCAGTTACCCAGGAGAAGCTTTCTTT. Translation: CASSYPGEAFF.

This clonotype showed up many times. The chain combines TRBV5-1 with TRBJ1-1; D ambiguous. Germline V lookup: CDR1 SGHRS, CDR2 YFSETQ. The CDR3 runs to 12 residues. Trimming took 4 bases from V and 2 from J, leaving 6 bases between them. CDR3 sequence (DNA): TGCGCCAGCAGCCAGGTAAACACTGAAGCTTTCTTT. It is translated as CASSQVNTEAFF. Combining the CDR3 with reference TRBV5-1 and TRBJ1-1 gives the whole variable domain KAGVTQTPRYLIKTRGQQVTLSCSPISGHRSVSWYQQTPGQGLQFLFEYFSETQRNKGNFPGRFSGRQFSNSRSEMNVSTLELGDSALYLCASSQVNTEAFFGQGTRLTVV.

This clonotype was counted only a few times. The chain recombines TRBV7-9 with TRBJ2-1, with 9 bases aligning to TRBD1. Germline V gene data show CDR1 as SEHNR and CDR2 as FQNEAQ (reference sequence). This CDR3 is 15 amino acids long. With V trimmed by 4 bases and J by 9 bases, 10 bases remained unmatched. CDR3 protein: CASSSPSGQGIEQFF. Here the CDR3 DNA reads TGTGCCAGCAGCTCCCCCTCGGGACAGGGAATTGAGCAGTTCTTC. The full variable domain, rest sourced from reference TRBV7-9 and TRBJ2-1, is DTGVSQNPRHKITKRGQNVTFRCDPISEHNRLYWYRQTLGQGPEFLTYFQNEAQLEKSRLLSDRFSAERPKGSFSTLEIQRTEQGDSAMYLCASSSPSGQGIEQFFGPGTRLTVL.

This clonotype was seen only once. The chain employs TRBV7-8 and TRBJ2-3; 7 bases match TRBD2. With V trimmed by 5 bases and J by 4 bases, 9 bases remained unmatched. This CDR3 has 15 residues. The V gene's germline CDR1 is SGHVS and CDR2 FQNEAQ. CDR3 residues: CASSARRDYSDTQYF. The CDR3, as DNA: TGTGCCAGCAGCGCCCGCCGGGACTACTCAGATACGCAGTATTTT.

There are many counts of this clonotype. The chain combines TRBV4-2 with TRBJ1-1; unclear D gene. V was pared by 2 bases and J by 1 base, with 11 bases between. Germline loops: CDR1 LGHNA, CDR2 YNFKEQ. This CDR3 comprises 15 residues. This CDR3 reads CASSQRPTQNTEAFF. As DNA, the CDR3 is TGTGCCAGCAGCCAACGCCCGACACAGAACACTGAAGCTTTCTTT.

To note about this clonotype: One end of the junction varies from germline; a read error may be responsible. The chain is built from TRBV20-1 and TRBJ1-5; D is ambiguous. The CDR3 totals 16 residues. CDR1 is DFQATT and CDR2 is SNEGSKA in the germline V gene (reference sequence). In DNA form, the CDR3 reads TGCTGTGCTAGTAGAGTAGGGAGCTATGAGAATCAGCCCCAGCATTTT. This translates into CCASRVGSYENQPQHF.

The CDR3 protein is CASSSLPGAQPQHF. The CDR3 nucleotides read TGTGCCAGCAGCTCACTACCGGGGGCTCAGCCCCAGCATTTT. The V and J genes are TRBV5-4 and TRBJ1-5, with D possibly being TRBD1 (6 bases). This CDR3 comprises 14 residues. The ends were cut back, 3 bases at V and 6 bases at J, with 13 bases in the middle. Germline loops: CDR1 SGHNT, CDR2 YYREEE (reference sequence).

In this sample, this clonotype turned up a few times. The CDR3 coding sequence is TGTGCCAGCAGTCCAGGGGGCGGTGGTTCACCCCTCCACTTT. This gives the protein CASSPGGGGSPLHF. The V call is TRBV12-3 or TRBV12-4, the J call TRBJ1-6; TRBD1 agrees at 8 bases. V was pared by 5 bases and J by 9 bases, with 6 bases of the junction left unmatched. The CDR3 consists of 14 residues.

This chain connects TRBV7-2 to TRBJ2-1; maybe TRBD2 (6 bases). Trimming stripped 6 bases from V and 0 bases from J, with 15 bases between. Germline V gene data show CDR1 as SGHTA and CDR2 as FQGNSA. The CDR3 has 16 residues. The chain's CDR3 is CASSPFGGSSYNEQFF. The CDR3 DNA reads as TGTGCCAGCAGTCCATTTGGGGGGAGCTCCTACAATGAGCAGTTCTTC.

This chain joins TRBV6-2 or TRBV6-3 and TRBJ2-5, with D tentatively TRBD1 (5 bases). From germline, CDR1 is MNHEY and CDR2 SVGEGT. V shed 0 bases and J shed 3 bases, with 17 bases lying between them. This CDR3 contains 17 residues. This CDR3 reads CASSYSTQESNKETQYF. The CDR3 DNA reads TGTGCCAGCAGTTACTCAACACAGGAGTCGAATAAAGAGACCCAGTACTTC.

This clonotype was seen more than once but under ten times. This chain joins TRBV9 and TRBJ1-6; D not resolved. The germline V gene has CDR1 SGDLS and CDR2 YYNGEE. Trimming removed 4 bases from V and 9 bases from J, with 14 bases in between. CDR3 length: 14 amino acids. The CDR3 coding sequence is TGTGCCAGCAGCCTTCGGGTTATTGGTTCACCCCTCCACTTT. Protein: CASSLRVIGSPLHF.

This clonotype occurred many times. The chain recombines TRBV4-3 with TRBJ1-5; the D is unclear. There are 14 residues in the CDR3. The ends were cut back, 1 base at V and 5 bases at J, with 9 bases in the middle. Germline lookup yields CDR1 LGHNA and CDR2 YSLEER. DNA for the CDR3: TGCGCCAGCAGCCAAGTCGTGGCGGATCAGCCCCAGCATTTT. As protein: CASSQVVADQPQHF.

This clonotype was observed a few times. The chain uses TRBV5-5 and TRBJ2-1; 8 nucleotides align to TRBD2. Germline trimming cut 4 bases from V and 4 bases from J; bases unmatched to any gene: 10. This CDR3 contains 16 residues. Germline V gene data show CDR1 as SGHKS and CDR2 as YYEKEE (reference sequence). CDR3 residues: CASSQVAGILYNEQFF. The CDR3 DNA reads as TGTGCCAGCAGCCAGGTAGCGGGGATCCTTTACAATGAGCAGTTCTTC.

This clonotype was found a few times. This rearrangement joins TRBV5-1 to TRBJ1-4, with 7 nucleotides matching TRBD1. The CDR3 has 15 residues. The germline CDR1 and CDR2 sequences are SGHRS and YFSETQ. V shed 5 bases and J 2 bases; nucleotides not matched to a gene: 6. CDR3 in amino acids: CASSPRQGTNEKLFF. The CDR3 DNA reads TGCGCCAGCAGTCCTCGACAGGGCACTAATGAAAAACTGTTTTTT.

This clonotype turned up a few times. V and J are TRBV6-1 and TRBJ2-4; D may be TRBD2 (6 bases). Germline V lookup: CDR1 MNHNS, CDR2 SASEGT. V was clipped by 5 bases and J by 0 bases, with 14 bases between them. CDR3 length: 16 residues. CDR3 sequence reads: CASSPPRGVAKNIQYF. CDR3 bases: TGTGCCAGCAGTCCCCCCCGCGGGGTAGCCAAAAACATTCAGTACTTC.

This clonotype was seen at least ten times. V gene TRBV12-3 or TRBV12-4 combines with J gene TRBJ1-5; D is uncertain. The V and J ends lost 6 bases and 6 bases respectively, with 12 bases between them. The CDR3 has 13 amino acids. The CDR3 spells CASRNRGSQPQHF. The DNA of the CDR3 is TGTGCCAGCAGAAATCGTGGGAGTCAGCCCCAGCATTTT.

This clonotype was seen many times. The genes are TRBV5-1 and TRBJ2-1, with D uncertain. The CDR3 runs 13 residues. Trimming took 2 bases from V and 4 from J, leaving 7 bases between them. The germline V gene has CDR1 SGHRS and CDR2 YFSETQ. The CDR3 region is CASSFGGYNEQFF. DNA for the CDR3: TGCGCCAGCAGCTTTGGTGGGTACAATGAGCAGTTCTTC.

The V call is TRBV6-1, the J call TRBJ2-7, with D possibly TRBD2 on 6 matching bases. V was shortened by 7 bases and J by 3 bases, with 19 bases between the two germline ends. The CDR3 consists of 15 residues. From germline, CDR1 is MNHNS and CDR2 SASEGT. Here the CDR3 DNA reads TGTGCCAGCACCCCGGCGGGGCCACCTAACTACGAGCAGTACTTC. As protein: CASTPAGPPNYEQYF.

In its sample, this clonotype was seen a few times. The rearrangement joins TRBV4-2 to TRBJ2-3; TRBD1 is a possible D gene (8 bases). Trimming took 4 bases from V and 9 from J, leaving 20 bases between them. Germline loops: CDR1 LGHNA, CDR2 YNFKEQ. CDR3 length: 15 residues. The CDR3 loop is CASSPLTGGVRTQYF. CDR3 DNA sequence: TGTGCCAGCAGCCCCCTCACAGGGGGGGTCAGAACGCAGTATTTT.

This clonotype was seen a few times. The chain combines TRBV5-1 with TRBJ1-1; maybe TRBD1 (5 bases). The V and J ends lost 3 bases and 1 base respectively, with 16 bases between them. CDR3 length: 16 residues. Germline V CDR1 and CDR2: SGHRS, YFSETQ. CDR3 sequence reads: CASSSLQGFTNTEAFF. The CDR3, as DNA: TGCGCCAGCAGCTCGCTCCAGGGTTTCACGAACACTGAAGCTTTCTTT.